A single T cell receptor (beta chain) is shown here with its context. Original methodology: Amplified reference gene primers provided the basis for estimating nucleated cell counts. Clones were read by immunoSEQ multiplex PCR, and TCRdb kept only the in-frame ones, dropping some. V and J calls and clone size are those listed in that table; D and trimming were worked out from the DNA. Of roughly 410,000 clones listed, around nine tenths are singletons. Those enrolled in Seattle joined during active infection and were followed longitudinally afterward. Germline lookup yields CDR1 GTSNPN and CDR2 SVGIG (reference sequence). The CDR3 consists of 12 residues. V dropped 7 bases and J dropped 7 bases, with 14 bases sitting between them. The record originates from a study of blood T cell repertoires in COVID-19. Study-level information: Acute-phase and convalescent COVID-19 samples originated in the United States, Italy and Spain. T cells, B-cell-depleted T cells, or PBMCs supplied cDNA or gDNA.

This TCR was recovered from a woman between 40 and 50 years old with COVID-19, enrolled during active disease. What was sequenced was peripheral blood. This rearrangement joins TRBV30 to TRBJ1-5, with D maybe TRBD1 (5 bases). The CDR3, as DNA: TGTGCCTCCTCCCGGGGGGGGCAGCCCCAGCATTTT. It encodes CASSRGGQPQHF.